A selection of T cell receptor beta chains follows, all from one sample in a study of metastatic and nonmetastatic thyroid tumors. TCRdb called clones again from the PCR reads with MiXCR. The sample carries tens of thousands of clones, 13% recorded once. Sequenced material: blood. The receptors come from a female donor with papillary thyroid cancer or a benign thyroid nodule (not recorded which). Some clones in this sample may be carry-over from other donors' samples. The CDR3 runs from the conserved cysteine through the conserved F or W. D genes are given only for firm matches. Size tells how often a clone was seen (once, few, many) or the class of an expanded clone, and some rows leave it out.

j_call	clone_size	d_call	v_call	cdr3_nt	cdr3_aa
TRBJ1-2	many	-	TRBV7-8	TGTGCCAGCAGCCCAGGACACCAACTCTATGGCTACACCTTC	CASSPGHQLYGYTF
TRBJ2-3	many	TRBD2	TRBV10-3	TGTGCCATCAGTGAGGGGGCGGGAGAGTTGGCGCAGTATTTT	CAISEGAGELAQYF
TRBJ1-6	-	TRBD1	TRBV30	TGTGCCTGGAGCCCGGGACAGGGGGCCTCACCCCTCCGCTTT	CAWSPGQGASPLRF
TRBJ2-7	few	-	TRBV30	TGTGCCTACTTGGGGGTTCGGGAGCAGTACTTC	CAYLGVREQYF
TRBJ1-6	many	TRBD1	TRBV18	TGTGCCAGCTCACTTGACGCCGGGACAGGGTGGGATTCACCCCTCCACTTT	CASSLDAGTGWDSPLHF
TRBJ2-5	-	-	TRBV6-2/TRBV6-3	TGTGCCAGCAGTGGTTCTGCAGGGCGGCAGCAAGAGACCCAGTACTTC	CASSGSAGRQQETQYF
TRBJ2-1	many	TRBD1	TRBV18	TGTGCCAGCTCACCATTACGAGGACAGGGAGGTATCAATGAGCAGTTCTTC	CASSPLRGQGGINEQFF
TRBJ2-1	medium-sized	-	TRBV12-3/TRBV12-4	TGTGCCAGCAGTTCCCGGGGCAGGGCTCGTAGTGGTGTGAATGAGCAGTTCTTC	CASSSRGRARSGVNEQFF
TRBJ1-4	many	-	TRBV28	TGTGCCAGCAGAGCTACTGTTGCTAATGAAGAACTGTTTTTT	CASRATVANEELFF
TRBJ1-2	-	-	TRBV20-1	TGCAGTGCTATTAAGGTGGATGGTAACTATGGCTACACCTTC	CSAIKVDGNYGYTF
TRBJ2-1	many	TRBD2	TRBV3-1	TGTGCCAGCAGCCAAACCCGGGGGGGCCTTTCCAATGAGCAGTTCTTC	CASSQTRGGLSNEQFF
TRBJ1-2	once	-	TRBV7-8	TGTGCCAGCAGCTCTGAGGGGCTCGGGTATGGCTACACCTTC	CASSSEGLGYGYTF
TRBJ2-1	many	TRBD2	TRBV19	TGTGCCAGTAGTATAGGTCTAGCGGGAGGTCGGTCCTACAATGAGCAGTTCTTC	CASSIGLAGGRSYNEQFF
TRBJ1-2	many	-	TRBV7-9	TGTGCCAGCAGCTTTCCGGGACCGAACTATGGCTACACCTTC	CASSFPGPNYGYTF
TRBJ2-7	many	TRBD2	TRBV29-1	TGCAGCGGAAGACTAGCGGGAGTAGGGGAGCAGTACTTC	CSGRLAGVGEQYF
TRBJ2-3	-	-	TRBV29-1	TGCAGCGTTGAAGGTGGGGGTGGGGGTACAGATACGCAGTATTTT	CSVEGGGGGTDTQYF
TRBJ2-1	many	-	TRBV18	TGTGCCAGCTCACCACAGGGGAGTGGAACAACAACGTTCACTGAGCAGTTCTTC	CASSPQGSGTTTFTEQFF
TRBJ1-6	-	TRBD1	TRBV27	TGTGCCAGCAGGAAATGGGACAGGGAAAATTCACCCCTCCACTTT	CASRKWDRENSPLHF
TRBJ1-6	-	TRBD1	TRBV7-8	TGTGCCAGCAGCTTAGAAATGGACAGGGTGGTTTTTGGTTCACCCCTCTACTTT	CASSLEMDRVVFGSPLYF
TRBJ2-3	many	TRBD2	TRBV5-1	TGCGCCAGCAGGACTGGGATTAGCGGGATTACCACAGATGCGCAGTATTTT	CASRTGISGITTDAQYF
TRBJ1-4	many	-	TRBV27	TGTGCCAGCAGTTTATCGAGGGGTGCAACTAATGAAAAACTGTTTTTT	CASSLSRGATNEKLFF
TRBJ2-1	many	-	TRBV7-3	TGTGCCAGCAGCTTACAGGGAAGCTCCTACAATGAGCAGTTCTTC	CASSLQGSSYNEQFF
TRBJ2-2	medium-sized	-	TRBV6-1	TGTGCCAGCAGTGAACCGGGGGCCCCCCCTCGTCGGGAGCTGTTTTTT	CASSEPGAPPRRELFF
TRBJ1-2	few	-	TRBV6-2/TRBV6-3	TGTGCCAGCAGTTACGTAGAAGCTAACTATGGCTACACCTTC	CASSYVEANYGYTF
TRBJ2-2	-	-	TRBV7-3	TGTGCCAGCAGCCCAGGGAGGGGGGCCGACACCGGGGAGCTGTTTTTT	CASSPGRGADTGELFF
TRBJ2-7	many	-	TRBV27	TGTGCCAGCAGGTGCTACTACGAGCAGTACTTC	CASRCYYEQYF
TRBJ2-1	many	-	TRBV20-1	TGCAGTGCTAGTGCACCCCCGCTAAATGAGCAGTTCTTC	CSASAPPLNEQFF
TRBJ1-5	-	-	TRBV7-2	TGTGCCAGCAGCCTAGGGCAGGGTGGGGTCGGAAATCAGCCCCAGCATTTT	CASSLGQGGVGNQPQHF
TRBJ2-5	many	TRBD1	TRBV4-3	TGCGCCAGCAGCCGCCAAAGAGGGGCAGGGGGCGAAGAGACCCAGTACTTC	CASSRQRGAGGEETQYF
TRBJ2-7	many	TRBD2	TRBV11-2	TGTGCCAGCAGCTTAGATCGACTAGCGGTGACCTACGAGCAGTACTTC	CASSLDRLAVTYEQYF
TRBJ2-5	many	-	TRBV19	TGTGCCAGTAGTATGGGCCGGAACGAAGAGACCCAGTACTTC	CASSMGRNEETQYF
TRBJ2-3	medium-sized	-	TRBV2	TGTGCCAGCAGTGGCCAGGATAGCGGCACAGATACGCAGTATTTT	CASSGQDSGTDTQYF
TRBJ1-1	many	TRBD1	TRBV5-1	TGCGCCAGCACCCGAGACAGGGAAGGGACTGAAGCTTTCTTT	CASTRDREGTEAFF
TRBJ2-5	few	-	TRBV18	TGTGCCAGCTCACCACTAGGGTCCCAAGAGACCCAGTACTTC	CASSPLGSQETQYF
TRBJ1-2	many	-	TRBV19	TGTGCCAGTAGTACCGGACCCCAGACGAACTATGGCTACACCTTC	CASSTGPQTNYGYTF
TRBJ2-5	many	-	TRBV18	TGTGCCAGCTCACCGATACAGGACGGGGAGACCCAGTACTTC	CASSPIQDGETQYF
TRBJ2-3	many	-	TRBV18	TGTGCCAGCTCACCTAACCGACGAGGGTCTAGCACAGATACGCAGTATTTT	CASSPNRRGSSTDTQYF
TRBJ2-2	few	-	TRBV2	TGTGCCAGCAGTGAAGCCGGATCGGGCGGGGAGCTGTTTTTT	CASSEAGSGGELFF
TRBJ2-7	many	-	TRBV6-1	TGTGCCAGCAGCCCTGGGGGGCGCGCCTACGAGCAGTACTTC	CASSPGGRAYEQYF
TRBJ2-7	-	TRBD1	TRBV28	TGTGCCAGCAGTTTAGATGCAGGGGGAAGCTCCTACGAGCAGTACTTC	CASSLDAGGSSYEQYF
TRBJ2-3	many	-	TRBV20-1	TGCAGTGCTATGACCATAGATACGCAGTATTTT	CSAMTIDTQYF
TRBJ1-3	-	-	TRBV20-1	TGCAGTGCCAGAGGGGGGAGCGGAAACACCATATATTTT	CSARGGSGNTIYF
TRBJ2-5	many	TRBD2	TRBV11-3	TGTGCCAGCAGCACGAGCGGGAGTCTCTATGGGGGAGAGACCCAGTACTTC	CASSTSGSLYGGETQYF
TRBJ2-7	medium-sized	TRBD1	TRBV12-3/TRBV12-4	TGTGCCAGCAGCCCTGTACTGCCGGGACAGAAGACTTACGAGCAGTACTTC	CASSPVLPGQKTYEQYF
TRBJ2-2	many	-	TRBV9	TGTGCCAGCAGCGTAGTAGTAGGGGGCGGGATAGGAGATACCGGGGAGCTGTTTTTT	CASSVVVGGGIGDTGELFF
TRBJ2-7	many	TRBD2	TRBV20-1	TGCAGTGCTAGAGGGGCGGCTAGCGGGACCTCCTACGAGCAGTACTTC	CSARGAASGTSYEQYF
TRBJ1-1	many	TRBD1	TRBV27	TGTGCCAGCAGTACCCGGACAGGAGAGACTGAAGCTTTCTTT	CASSTRTGETEAFF